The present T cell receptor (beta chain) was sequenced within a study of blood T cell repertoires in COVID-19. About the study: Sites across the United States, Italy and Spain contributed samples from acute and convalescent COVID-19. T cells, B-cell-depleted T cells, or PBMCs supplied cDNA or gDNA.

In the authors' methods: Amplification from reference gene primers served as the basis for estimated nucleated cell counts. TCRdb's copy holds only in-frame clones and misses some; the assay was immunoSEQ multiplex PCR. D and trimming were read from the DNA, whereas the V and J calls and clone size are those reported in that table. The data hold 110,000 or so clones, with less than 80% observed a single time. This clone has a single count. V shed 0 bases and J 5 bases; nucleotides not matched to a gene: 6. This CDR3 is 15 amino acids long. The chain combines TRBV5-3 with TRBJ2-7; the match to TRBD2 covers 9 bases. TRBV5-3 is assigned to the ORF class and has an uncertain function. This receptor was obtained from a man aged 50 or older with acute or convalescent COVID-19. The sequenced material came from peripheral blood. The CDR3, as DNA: TGTGCCAGAAGCTTGGTTAGCGGGGGTTCGGACGAGCAGTACTTC. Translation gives CARSLVSGGSDEQYF.